This T cell receptor beta chain was sequenced during a study of lymphopenia after photon versus proton radiotherapy. Broader study findings: Proton therapy kept repertoires fairly stable, unlike photons, which gained effector/memory cells. In patients who died, overall survival fell as post-nadir TCR diversity dropped more.

V dropped 4 bases and J dropped 3 bases, with 12 bases sitting between them. Germline values: CDR1 KGHSH, CDR2 LQKENI. This CDR3 is 15 amino acids long. In its sample, this clone was seen a few times. The antigen remains unidentified. Using immunoSEQ multiplex PCR, the repertoire was profiled, and TCRdb retains in-frame clones only, with some absent. The data contain tens of thousands of clones, about 90% of them singletons. The receptor comes from a man older than 75 with esophageal cancer. Sequenced here: peripheral blood, sampled from a patient treated with proton-based radiotherapy. The rearrangement links TRBV18 to TRBJ2-2; D is perhaps TRBD1 (5 bases). The CDR3 DNA follows: TGTGCCAGCTCACAAGGCAGGGCGGACACCGGGGAGCTGTTTTTT. Encoded protein: CASSQGRADTGELFF.